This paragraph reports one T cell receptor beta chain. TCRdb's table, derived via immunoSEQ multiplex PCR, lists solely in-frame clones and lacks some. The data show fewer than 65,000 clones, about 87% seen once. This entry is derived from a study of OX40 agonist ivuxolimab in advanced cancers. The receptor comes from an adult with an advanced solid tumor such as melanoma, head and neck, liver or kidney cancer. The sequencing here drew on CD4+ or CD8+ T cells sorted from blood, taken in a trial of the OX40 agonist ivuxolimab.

Here the CDR3 DNA reads TGTGCCAGCAGCTTAGAATGGGCAGACTATGGCTACACCTTC. Translated: CASSLEWADYGYTF. The chain joins TRBV7-2 to TRBJ1-2, with no clear D. Germline-derived CDR1 and CDR2 are SGHTA and FQGNSA. The V gene lost 1 base and the J gene lost 3 bases, with 9 bases spanning the gap. The CDR3 has 14 residues.